A single sample gave rise to the 28 T cell receptor beta chains below, sequenced in a study of blood T cell repertoires in COVID-19 (dated by TCRdb to 2020 to 2021). Libraries came from the immunoSEQ multiplex PCR assay. This immuneACCESS table, as held by TCRdb, lists in-frame sequences with V and J called but not all clones. Of the missing ones, under half trace to an unresolved V gene in checked studies; the others have no known cause. The sample table lists 200,000 to 250,000 clones, 80% to 90% of them with a count of one. The ten biggest clones cover 10% to 13% of the sample. Specimen: PBMCs or T cells enriched from blood (not recorded which). These TCRs come from a man aged 18 to 29 with acute COVID-19.

The genes are TRBV5-1 and TRBJ2-5, with no clear D. Germline CDR1 is SGHRS and CDR2 is YFSETQ. The CDR3 spans 16 residues. Trimming stripped 5 bases from V and 2 bases from J, with 19 bases between. The CDR3 here is CASSLEPSLLQETQYF. CDR3 coding DNA: TGCGCCAGCAGTTTAGAACCTAGTCTCCTGCAAGAGACCCAGTACTTC. The entire variable domain, with the rest obtained from reference TRBV5-1 and TRBJ2-5, is as follows: KAGVTQTPRYLIKTRGQQVTLSCSPISGHRSVSWYQQTPGQGLQFLFEYFSETQRNKGNFPGRFSGRQFSNSRSEMNVSTLELGDSALYLCASSLEPSLLQETQYFGPGTRLLVL.

V and J are TRBV5-1 and TRBJ1-1, with D perhaps matching TRBD1 (5 bases). V was pared by 0 bases and J by 0 bases, with 15 bases between. The CDR3 totals 17 residues. Germline V CDR1 and CDR2: SGHRS, YFSETQ. The CDR3 loop reads CASSLEGAPTLNTEAFF. For the CDR3, the DNA is TGCGCCAGCAGCTTGGAAGGGGCCCCCACTTTGAACACTGAAGCTTTCTTT.

The chain employs TRBV5-4 and TRBJ2-3, with a weak D call TRBD1 (5 bases). The germline V gene encodes CDR1 SGHNT and CDR2 YYREEE (reference sequence). V dropped 3 bases and J dropped 0 bases, with 11 bases sitting between them. The CDR3 is 15 amino acids. Here the CDR3 reads CASSSEQDSTDTQYF. CDR3 coding DNA: TGTGCCAGCAGCTCGGAACAGGACAGCACAGATACGCAGTATTTT.

This clone was picked up a small number of times. The chain combines TRBV6-5 with TRBJ2-2; the match to TRBD2 covers 7 bases. V was clipped by 5 bases and J by 4 bases; unmatched bases: 4. This CDR3 spans 14 amino acids. CDR1 and CDR2 from the germline V gene are MNHEY and SVGAGI. The CDR3: CASSRTSVTGELFF. The DNA for the CDR3 is TGTGCCAGCAGTCGGACTAGTGTCACCGGGGAGCTGTTTTTT.

The rearrangement uses TRBV11-3 and TRBJ2-2; 11 bases agree with TRBD2. The CDR3 loop spans 15 amino acids. The germline V gene has CDR1 SGHNT and CDR2 YENEEA. The V segment lost 5 bases and the J segment 3 bases; nucleotides outside the gene matches: 2. CDR3 bases: TGTGCCAGCAGCACTAGCGGGAGCGACACCGGGGAGCTGTTTTTT. Encoded protein: CASSTSGSDTGELFF.

In this sample, this clone turned up a few times. CDR3: CASSSPGQGNTEAFF. CDR3 bases: TGTGCCAGCAGCTCACCGGGACAGGGTAACACTGAAGCTTTCTTT. The chain has TRBV5-6 and TRBJ1-1; TRBD1 agrees at 9 bases. The V segment lost 3 bases and the J segment 2 bases; nucleotides outside the gene matches: 5. CDR3 length: 15 residues. The V gene's germline CDR1 is SGHDT and CDR2 YYEEEE. The full variable domain, completed using reference TRBV5-6 and TRBJ1-1, is DAGVTQSPTHLIKTRGQQVTLRCSPKSGHDTVSWYQQALGQGPQFIFQYYEEEERQRGNFPDRFSGHQFPNYSSELNVNALLLGDSALYLCASSSPGQGNTEAFFGQGTRLTVV.

The chain is built from TRBV7-3 and TRBJ2-1; 11 bases fit TRBD2. The CDR3 consists of 16 residues. Unmatched junction bases numbered 7, after V lost 5 bases and J lost 4 bases. Germline-derived CDR1 and CDR2 are SGHTA and FQGTGA. The CDR3 region is CASSGPGTSGYNEQFF. The CDR3 DNA sequence: TGTGCCAGCAGCGGTCCCGGGACTAGCGGTTACAATGAGCAGTTCTTC.

CDR3 sequence reads: CATQTGFFGANVLTF. CDR3 nucleotides: TGCGCCACCCAGACAGGGTTCTTCGGGGCCAACGTCCTGACTTTC. This chain links TRBV5-1 with TRBJ2-6; 7 bases fit TRBD1. CDR1 and CDR2 from the germline V gene are SGHRS and YFSETQ. J lost 4 bases, V lost 9 bases, and 10 bases had no gene match. The CDR3 is made up of 15 amino acids. The full variable domain, completed using reference TRBV5-1 and TRBJ2-6, is KAGVTQTPRYLIKTRGQQVTLSCSPISGHRSVSWYQQTPGQGLQFLFEYFSETQRNKGNFPGRFSGRQFSNSRSEMNVSTLELGDSALYLCATQTGFFGANVLTFGAGSRLTVL.

This sequence joins TRBV2 and TRBJ1-2; 7 nucleotides match TRBD1. There are 16 residues in the CDR3. V lost 6 bases to trimming and J lost 6 bases; unmatched junction nucleotides: 16. Germline V CDR1 and CDR2: SNHLY, FYNNEI. In DNA form, the CDR3 reads TGTGCCAGCAGGGTGGAGGGGGCGCAAAGATCGGATGGCTACACCTTC. It codes for CASRVEGAQRSDGYTF.

CDR3 DNA: TGCGCCAGCAGCACCGGGACTTCGAACACCGGGGAGCTGTTTTTT. Translating gives CASSTGTSNTGELFF. This chain uses TRBV5-1 with TRBJ2-2; tentatively, D is TRBD2 (6 bases). The CDR3 is 15 amino acids. Per germline, CDR1 SGHRS and CDR2 YFSETQ. V lost 4 bases and J lost 0, with 10 bases in between.

The rearrangement links TRBV30 to TRBJ1-5; D remains ambiguous. This CDR3 has 12 amino acids. V shed 0 bases and J shed 6 bases, with 6 bases lying between them. Germline V gene lookup returns CDR1 GTSNPN and CDR2 SVGIG (reference sequence). CDR3 in amino acids: CAWSVSGQPQHF. As DNA, the CDR3 is TGTGCCTGGAGTGTATCGGGTCAGCCCCAGCATTTT. Drawing the rest from reference TRBV30 and TRBJ1-5, the complete variable domain is SQTIHQWPATLVQPVGSPLSLECTVEGTSNPNLYWYRQAAGRGLQLLFYSVGIGQISSEVPQNLSASRPQDRQFILSSKKLLLSDSGFYLCAWSVSGQPQHFGDGTRLSIL.

The rearrangement joins TRBV11-1 to TRBJ2-7, with D tentatively TRBD2 (5 bases). CDR3 length: 11 amino acids. Trimming pared 4 bases from V and 6 bases from J, leaving 7 bases between. Germline CDR1 and CDR2: SGHAT and FQDESV (reference sequence). The CDR3 region is CASSSGVEQYF. The CDR3 coding sequence is TGTGCCAGCAGCTCCGGGGTCGAGCAGTACTTC.

The chain has TRBV11-3 and TRBJ1-2, with TRBD1 matching 9 bases. V gave up 4 bases and J gave up 1 base; unmatched junction bases: 16. CDR1 is SGHNT, CDR2 YENEEA, per germline. The CDR3 runs 19 residues. The CDR3 region is CASSSKALWDRALNYGYTF. CDR3 DNA sequence: TGTGCCAGCAGCTCAAAGGCTCTCTGGGACAGGGCACTTAACTATGGCTACACCTTC.

The chain recombines TRBV5-4 with TRBJ2-1, with D uncertain. Trimming removed 2 bases from V and 8 bases from J, with 5 bases in between. The CDR3 has 11 residues. The germline gives CDR1 SGHNT, CDR2 YYREEE (reference sequence). The DNA for the CDR3 is TGTGCCAGCAGCTTTGGCCATGAGCAGTTCTTC. This codes for CASSFGHEQFF. Complete variable domain (other parts from reference TRBV5-4 and TRBJ2-1): ETGVTQSPTHLIKTRGQQVTLRCSSQSGHNTVSWYQQALGQGPQFIFQYYREEENGRGNFPPRFSGLQFPNYSSELNVNALELDDSALYLCASSFGHEQFFGPGTRLTVL.

This clone was picked up one time. The rearrangement joins TRBV6-5 to TRBJ2-1; the D is unclear. Germline V gene sequence: CDR1 MNHEY, CDR2 SVGAGI. V gave up 5 bases and J gave up 10 bases, with 9 bases separating them. This CDR3 has 11 amino acids. Written as DNA, the CDR3 is TGTGCCAGCAGTAGGAGCCAGGAGCAGTTCTTC. Its translation is CASSRSQEQFF.

The V call is TRBV29-1, the J call TRBJ2-3; 12 bases agree with TRBD2. The CDR3 totals 14 residues. CDR1 is SQVTM and CDR2 is ANQGSEA in the germline V gene. J lost 4 bases, V lost 4 bases, and 3 bases had no gene match. The DNA for the CDR3 is TGCAGCGTTGGGGCTAGCGGGAGGGCAGATACGCAGTATTTT. Translated: CSVGASGRADTQYF.

This clone came up a few times. J is TRBJ2-2 and V is TRBV6-6; a possible D gene is TRBD1 (5 bases). Per germline, CDR1 MNHNY and CDR2 SVGAGI (reference sequence). The CDR3 length is 13 residues. The V and J ends lost 8 bases and 4 bases respectively, with 11 bases between them. This CDR3 reads CASGAGSTGELFF. DNA of the CDR3: TGTGCCAGCGGGGCAGGGTCCACCGGGGAGCTGTTTTTT.

The genes are TRBV5-4 and TRBJ2-6, with D hard to call. With 3 bases removed from V and 2 bases from J, the gap between germline ends came to 9 bases. The CDR3 extends over 15 amino acids. Germline CDR1 is SGHNT and CDR2 is YYREEE (reference sequence). CDR3 protein: CASSSSVTGANVLTF. CDR3 bases: TGTGCCAGCAGCTCCTCGGTGACTGGGGCCAACGTCCTGACTTTC.

J is TRBJ2-1 and V is TRBV4-1; D not certain. Trimming left V 1 base short and J 0 bases short, with 13 bases between. Per the germline V gene, CDR1 is MGHRA and CDR2 is YSYEKL. The CDR3 loop spans 17 amino acids. For the CDR3, the DNA is TGCGCCAGCAGCCAAGTAATAAGCATAAGCTCCTACAATGAGCAGTTCTTC. It specifies CASSQVISISSYNEQFF.

This chain joins TRBV7-6 and TRBJ1-6, with D perhaps TRBD1 (6 bases). Germline assignment: CDR1 SGHVS and CDR2 FNYEAQ. The CDR3 runs to 14 residues. Trimming shortened V by 4 bases and J by 9 bases, and 13 bases separated the two germline ends. The CDR3: CASSYDRTGSPLHF. The CDR3 DNA is TGTGCCAGCAGCTACGACAGGACCGGTTCACCCCTCCACTTT.

The chain is built from TRBV7-3 and TRBJ2-7; the match to TRBD1 covers 9 bases. Germline V lookup: CDR1 SGHTA, CDR2 FQGTGA. The CDR3 is made up of 16 amino acids. With 5 bases clipped from V and 6 bases from J, the junction kept 14 bases outside the gene matches. CDR3 amino acids: CASSALGPGQGSEQYF. The CDR3 DNA sequence: TGTGCCAGCAGCGCCCTTGGGCCGGGACAGGGAAGCGAGCAGTACTTC.

This chain uses TRBV29-1 with TRBJ2-1, with 10 bases fitting TRBD2. Germline lookup yields CDR1 SQVTM and CDR2 ANQGSEA. The J segment lost 7 bases and the V segment lost 8 bases, leaving 14 bases of the junction unmatched. The CDR3 loop spans 15 amino acids. The DNA for the CDR3 is TGCAGCTCTCTTGTGATGCTAGCGGGAGTAAATGAGCAGTTCTTC. Translating it yields CSSLVMLAGVNEQFF.

This chain joins TRBV11-2 and TRBJ1-4; the D is unclear. Trimming pared 2 bases from V and 12 bases from J, leaving 13 bases between. Germline assignment: CDR1 SGHAT and CDR2 FQNNGV. CDR3 length: 13 residues. CDR3 residues: CASSLSLRSELFF. DNA for the CDR3: TGTGCCAGCAGCTTATCGCTTCGCAGTGAACTGTTTTTT.

This chain uses TRBV5-4 with TRBJ2-7, with 13 bases fitting TRBD2. CDR3 length equals 15 residues. Germline assignment: CDR1 SGHNT and CDR2 YYREEE (reference sequence). Trimming cost V 1 base and J 7 bases; bases outside gene matches: 5. CDR3: CASSLLLAGGDEQYF. The CDR3 DNA reads TGTGCCAGCAGCTTGCTACTAGCGGGAGGGGATGAGCAGTACTTC.

The genes are TRBV20-1 and TRBJ1-1; perhaps TRBD1 as D (5 bases). Germline-derived CDR1 and CDR2 are DFQATT and SNEGSKA (reference sequence). Trimming stripped 3 bases from V and 0 bases from J, with 8 bases between. The CDR3 length is 13 residues. The CDR3 here is CSASGTLNTEAFF. The CDR3 bases are TGCAGTGCTAGTGGGACTTTGAACACTGAAGCTTTCTTT.

Only one count was recorded for this clone. The gene calls are TRBV6-1 and TRBJ2-5; tentative D call: TRBD1 (6 bases). The V end was cut by 3 bases, the J end by 1 base, with 18 bases between. This CDR3 spans 17 amino acids. CDR1 MNHNS and CDR2 SASEGT come from the germline V gene. CDR3 in amino acids: CASSDPDRLGAQETQYF. The CDR3 DNA is TGTGCCAGCAGTGACCCGGACAGATTAGGGGCCCAAGAGACCCAGTACTTC.

The chain recombines TRBV2 with TRBJ2-7; D unresolved. With 6 bases removed from V and 3 bases from J, the gap between germline ends came to 9 bases. Germline V gene lookup returns CDR1 SNHLY and CDR2 FYNNEI. The CDR3 covers 12 residues. CDR3 loop: CASREPFYEQYF. The CDR3 coding sequence is TGTGCCAGCAGGGAACCTTTCTACGAGCAGTACTTC.

The chain has TRBV11-3 and TRBJ2-3; 7 bases are a match to TRBD2. The ends lost 4 bases at V and 2 bases at J; junction bases unmatched: 6. CDR3 length: 15 amino acids. CDR1 and CDR2 (germline): SGHNT, YENEEA. CDR3 DNA: TGTGCCAGCAGCTGTCTACTAGCGTACACAGATACGCAGTATTTT. Translating gives CASSCLLAYTDTQYF. The complete variable domain, with remaining parts taken from reference TRBV11-3 and TRBJ2-3, reads EAGVVQSPRYKIIEKKQPVAFWCNPISGHNTLYWYLQNLGQGPELLIRYENEEAVDDSQLPKDRFSAERLKGVDSTLKIQPAELGDSAVYLCASSCLLAYTDTQYFGPGTRLTVL.